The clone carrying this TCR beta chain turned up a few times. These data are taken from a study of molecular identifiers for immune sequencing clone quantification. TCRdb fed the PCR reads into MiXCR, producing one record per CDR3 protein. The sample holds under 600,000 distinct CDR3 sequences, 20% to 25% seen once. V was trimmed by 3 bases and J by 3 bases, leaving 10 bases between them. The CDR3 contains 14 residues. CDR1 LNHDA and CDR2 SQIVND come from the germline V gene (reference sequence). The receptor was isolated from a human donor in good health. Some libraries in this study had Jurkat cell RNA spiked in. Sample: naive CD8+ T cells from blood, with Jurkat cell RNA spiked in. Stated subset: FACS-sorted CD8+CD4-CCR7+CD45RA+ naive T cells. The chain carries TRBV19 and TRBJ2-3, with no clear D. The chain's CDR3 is CASSIKTETDTQYF. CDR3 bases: TGTGCCAGTAGTATCAAGACGGAGACAGATACGCAGTATTTT.